This is a list of T cell receptor beta chains from one sample in a study of shared clonotypes between healthy human individuals. Data came from immunoSEQ multiplex PCR; TCRdb stores just in-frame clones and leaves some out. The data show approximately 1.5 million clones, less than 99% seen once. The sequencing input was naive CD4+ T cells sorted from blood. The source is a man aged 25 to 45 in good health. The CDR3 runs from the conserved cysteine through the conserved F or W. A D gene is named only where the DNA matches it firmly. Expanded clones get a size class; other rows say once, few or many, or leave the size out.

D gene	V gene	clone size	J gene	CDR3 protein	CDR3 DNA
TRBD2	TRBV5-1	NA	TRBJ2-5	CASSLVLAGDLQETQYF	TGCGCCAGCAGCTTGGTTCTAGCGGGAGACCTCCAAGAGACCCAGTACTTC
NA	TRBV10-1	NA	TRBJ2-7	CASSEGLVYEQYF	TGCGCCAGCAGTGAGGGTCTAGTCTACGAGCAGTACTTC
TRBD2	TRBV30	NA	TRBJ2-1	CAWRLAGGPYEQFF	TGTGCCTGGAGACTAGCGGGAGGGCCCTATGAGCAGTTCTTC
NA	TRBV9	NA	TRBJ2-3	CASSATNTDTQYF	TGTGCCAGCAGCGCTACTAACACAGATACGCAGTATTTT
NA	TRBV7-2	once	TRBJ1-2	CASSSHGQNIMGYTF	TGTGCCAGCAGCTCCCACGGGCAGAACATTATGGGCTACACCTTC
TRBD2	TRBV29-1	NA	TRBJ2-7	CSVEGVASGRVAYEQYF	TGCAGCGTTGAAGGGGTGGCTAGCGGGAGGGTAGCCTACGAGCAGTACTTC
NA	TRBV18	NA	TRBJ2-7	CASSPVLGARAYEQYF	TGTGCCAGCTCACCCGTCCTTGGTGCTCGGGCCTACGAGCAGTACTTC
NA	TRBV14	NA	TRBJ1-3	CASSQALSSGNTIYF	TGTGCCAGCAGCCAAGCTCTCAGCTCTGGAAACACCATATATTTT
TRBD2	TRBV7-9	once	TRBJ2-5	CASSFPTSGRAGDQETQYF	TGTGCCAGCAGCTTCCCAACTAGCGGGAGGGCCGGAGACCAAGAGACCCAGTACTTC
NA	TRBV5-6	NA	TRBJ1-3	CASSLKGNTIYF	TGTGCCAGCAGCTTGAAAGGAAACACCATATATTTT
TRBD1	TRBV5-1	NA	TRBJ2-1	CASSLRQGWSSPNEQFF	TGCGCCAGCAGCCTCAGACAGGGATGGTCTAGCCCGAATGAGCAGTTCTTC
TRBD2	TRBV10-3	NA	TRBJ2-3	CAISEDSVGLAGGDTQYF	TGTGCCATCAGTGAGGATTCCGTTGGGCTAGCGGGAGGTGATACGCAGTATTTT
TRBD1	TRBV10-3	NA	TRBJ1-4	CAISGDRREKLFF	TGTGCCATCAGTGGGGACAGGCGTGAAAAACTGTTTTTT
TRBD2	TRBV4-3	NA	TRBJ2-7	CASSQGSGRSDEQYF	TGCGCCAGCAGCCAAGGGAGCGGGAGGAGCGACGAGCAGTACTTC
NA	TRBV9	NA	TRBJ2-7	CASSVELGPSYEQYF	TGTGCCAGCAGCGTAGAACTCGGCCCCTCCTACGAGCAGTACTTC
NA	TRBV30	NA	TRBJ1-1	CAWSGGGFWSFF	TGTGCCTGGAGTGGAGGGGGTTTTTGGTCTTTCTTT